Below are 16 T cell receptor beta chains sequenced from a single sample in a study of spatial heterogeneity in lung cancer (dated 2019 in TCRdb). The method behind the library was 5' RACE. The sequencing machine was a NextSeq 500. The public reads were run again by TCRdb, first through fastp at Q25 and then through MiXCR, and only productive beta chains were kept. Every distinct CDR3 protein forms one entry, paired with its most common genes and DNA. For this sample the table gives roughly 110,000 distinct CDR3 sequences, of which about 10% were detected only once. Of the sample, around 24% falls within the top ten clones. This sample's time point label indicates: blood at routine non-recurrence follow-up after resection. This material consisted of PBMCs, taken at follow-up. Receptors were obtained from a female donor with early-stage non-small cell lung cancer.

This clonotype was seen many times. The J gene is TRBJ1-1, the V gene TRBV10-3; D remains ambiguous. The CDR3 length is 12 residues. V lost 1 base and J 5 bases, leaving 5 bases between the germline ends. The germline CDR1 and CDR2 sequences are ENHRY and SYGVKD. CDR3 region: CAISEYETEAFF. The CDR3 DNA reads TGTGCCATCAGTGAGTATGAGACTGAAGCTTTCTTT.

This clonotype was recorded a few times. The chain links TRBV5-5 to TRBJ2-5; 8 bases align to TRBD1. CDR1 is SGHKS and CDR2 is YYEKEE in the germline V gene (reference sequence). This CDR3 is 16 amino acids long. V dropped 4 bases and J dropped 5; count of bases not matched to a gene: 13. The CDR3 DNA sequence: TGTGCCAGCAGCAGCACCGGGACAGGATCTGGGGAGACCCAGTACTTC. It yields the protein CASSSTGTGSGETQYF.

This clonotype was detected only a few times. This chain connects TRBV7-6 to TRBJ2-1; 9 positions match TRBD2. V dropped 5 bases and J dropped 4; count of bases not matched to a gene: 6. This CDR3 comprises 15 residues. Germline V lookup: CDR1 SGHVS, CDR2 FNYEAQ. The CDR3 spells CASSPETSGYNEQFF. As DNA, the CDR3 is TGTGCCAGCAGCCCCGAGACTAGCGGTTACAATGAGCAGTTCTTC.

This clonotype has a count of ten or more. This CDR3 is CSVNQGNEQYV. The CDR3 DNA sequence: TGCAGCGTAAATCAGGGGAACGAGCAGTACGTC. The J gene is TRBJ2-7, the V gene TRBV29-1, with a possible D match to TRBD1 (6 bases). The CDR3 is 11 residues long. Germline loops: CDR1 SQVTM, CDR2 ANQGSEA. The V end was cut by 6 bases, the J end by 5 bases, with 11 bases between.

This chain links TRBV20-1 with TRBJ2-7, with 7 bases lining up with TRBD2. Per germline, CDR1 DFQATT and CDR2 SNEGSKA (reference sequence). Unmatched junction bases numbered 12, after V lost 1 base and J lost 3 bases. This CDR3 contains 16 residues. Written as DNA, the CDR3 is TGCAGTGCTAGAGCCCCTAGCGGCGTTTCGGGCTACGAGCAGTACTTC. This codes for CSARAPSGVSGYEQYF.

This clonotype appeared many times. The J gene is TRBJ2-1, the V gene TRBV29-1; D remains unclear. Germline V lookup: CDR1 SQVTM, CDR2 ANQGSEA. V was pared by 2 bases and J by 4 bases, with 9 bases between. This CDR3 comprises 13 residues. In nucleotides, the CDR3 is TGCAGCGTTGAATCGGCCAGGTACAATGAGCAGTTCTTC. This sequence encodes CSVESARYNEQFF.

The chain recombines TRBV18 with TRBJ2-3; 10 bases are a match to TRBD2. Per germline, CDR1 KGHSH and CDR2 LQKENI. The CDR3 has 18 amino acids. V lost 3 bases, J lost 3 bases, and 12 bases stayed unmatched. As DNA, the CDR3 is TGTGCCAGCTCACCGCTGGAGGCTAGCGGGAGCTCAACAGATACGCAGTATTTT. Translation: CASSPLEASGSSTDTQYF.

The table lists this clonotype with a few counts. The chain carries TRBV5-6 and TRBJ2-6; no clear D. This CDR3 spans 16 amino acids. Trimming removed 0 bases from V and 0 bases from J, with 7 bases in between. CDR1 is SGHDT, CDR2 YYEEEE, per germline. This CDR3 reads CASSLGLTSGANVLTF. CDR3 nucleotides: TGTGCCAGCAGCTTGGGACTGACCTCTGGGGCCAACGTCCTGACTTTC.

This clonotype was recorded at least ten times. The chain couples TRBV7-9 to TRBJ2-7; D perhaps matches TRBD2 (5 bases). Trimming pared 5 bases from V and 1 base from J, leaving 9 bases between. CDR1 SEHNR and CDR2 FQNEAQ come from the germline V gene (reference sequence). The CDR3 has 13 amino acids. The CDR3 sequence is CASSPSGSYEQYV. The CDR3 region has the DNA TGTGCCAGCAGCCCCTCGGGGTCCTACGAGCAGTACGTC.

This clonotype has more than one count but fewer than ten. The chain carries TRBV7-6 and TRBJ2-5; possibly TRBD1 for D (5 bases). The length of the CDR3 is 12 residues. V dropped 5 bases and J dropped 5 bases, with 9 bases sitting between them. Germline values: CDR1 SGHVS, CDR2 FNYEAQ. This CDR3 reads CASSPNRETQYF. The DNA of the CDR3 is TGTGCCAGCAGCCCGAACAGGGAGACCCAGTACTTC. Supplemented by reference TRBV7-6 and TRBJ2-5, the full variable domain reads GAGVSQSPRYKVTKRGQDVALRCDPISGHVSLYWYRQALGQGPEFLTYFNYEAQQDKSGLPNDRFSAERPEGSISTLTIQRTEQRDSAMYRCASSPNRETQYFGPGTRLLVL.

This clonotype has only a few counts. The V call is TRBV29-1, the J call TRBJ2-3; 7 bases align to TRBD1. CDR1 SQVTM and CDR2 ANQGSEA come from the germline V gene. The CDR3 consists of 14 residues. After removal of 7 bases from V and 0 bases from J, the junction contained 7 bases not matched to a gene. CDR3 DNA: TGCAGCGCCCAGAGACAGGGTAGCACAGATACGCAGTATTTT. Translation gives CSAQRQGSTDTQYF.

This clonotype has only a few counts. The chain links TRBV7-9 to TRBJ2-2, with 7 bases identical to TRBD1. This CDR3 is 14 amino acids long. Unmatched junction bases numbered 3, after V lost 5 bases and J lost 3 bases. From germline, CDR1 is SEHNR and CDR2 FQNEAQ (reference sequence). The CDR3 nucleotides are TGTGCCAGCAGCACGACAGGGTACACCGGGGAGCTGTTTTTT. Protein product: CASSTTGYTGELFF.

This chain joins TRBV12-3 or TRBV12-4 and TRBJ2-1; the D gene is possibly TRBD2 (6 bases). The CDR3 is 15 residues long. V was pared by 7 bases and J by 4 bases, with 17 bases between. The CDR3 region has the DNA TGTGCCAGCACCATTGGGCTAGCGCGATACAATGAGCAGTTCTTC. It encodes CASTIGLARYNEQFF.

Only a few counts were recorded for this clonotype. This chain links TRBV5-1 with TRBJ1-5; 7 nucleotides align to TRBD1. The ends lost 6 bases at V and 6 bases at J; junction bases unmatched: 6. There are 13 residues in the CDR3. Germline V gene data show CDR1 as SGHRS and CDR2 as YFSETQ. CDR3 protein: CASNTGVFQPQHF. CDR3 DNA sequence: TGCGCCAGCAACACAGGGGTTTTTCAGCCCCAGCATTTT. Variable domain in full (rest from reference TRBV5-1 and TRBJ1-5): KAGVTQTPRYLIKTRGQQVTLSCSPISGHRSVSWYQQTPGQGLQFLFEYFSETQRNKGNFPGRFSGRQFSNSRSEMNVSTLELGDSALYLCASNTGVFQPQHFGDGTRLSIL.

This clonotype turned up a few times. V gene TRBV20-1 combines with J gene TRBJ1-6; D remains unclear. V was clipped by 3 bases and J by 7 bases, with 28 bases between them. Germline V gene lookup returns CDR1 DFQATT and CDR2 SNEGSKA (reference sequence). The CDR3 has 19 amino acids. The CDR3 loop reads CSARDYITAAGLTNSPLHF. CDR3 DNA sequence: TGCAGTGCTAGGGACTACATTACGGCGGCTGGTCTTACGAATTCACCCCTCCACTTT.

The V gene is TRBV25-1, the J gene TRBJ2-3, with D possibly matching TRBD1 (6 bases). CDR1 is MGHDK and CDR2 is SYGVNS in the germline V gene. V was pared by 7 bases and J by 0 bases, with 14 bases between. CDR3 length equals 15 residues. The CDR3 coding sequence is TGTGCCAGCAACGGGGACACCTCTAGCACAGATACGCAGTATTTT. It translates to CASNGDTSSTDTQYF.